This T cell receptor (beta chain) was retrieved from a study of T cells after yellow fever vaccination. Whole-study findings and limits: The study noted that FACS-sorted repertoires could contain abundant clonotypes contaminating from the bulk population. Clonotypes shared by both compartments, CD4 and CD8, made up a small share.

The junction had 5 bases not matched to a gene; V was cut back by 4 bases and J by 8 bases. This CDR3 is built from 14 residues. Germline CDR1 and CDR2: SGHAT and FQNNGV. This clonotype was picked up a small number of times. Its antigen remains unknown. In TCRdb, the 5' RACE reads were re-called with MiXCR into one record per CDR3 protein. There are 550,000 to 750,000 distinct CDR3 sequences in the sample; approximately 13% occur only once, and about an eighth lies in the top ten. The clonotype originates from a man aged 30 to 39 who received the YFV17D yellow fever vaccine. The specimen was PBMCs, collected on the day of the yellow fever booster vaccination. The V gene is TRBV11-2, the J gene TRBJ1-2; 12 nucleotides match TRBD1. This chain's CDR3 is CASSSGTGGSGYTF. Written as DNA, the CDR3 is TGTGCCAGCAGCTCCGGGACAGGGGGCTCCGGCTACACCTTC.